A single sample gave rise to the 8 T cell receptor beta chains below, sequenced in a study of PD-1 blockade in classical Hodgkin lymphoma. Each patient relapsed following autologous stem cell transplantation, and prior brentuximab vedotin exposure differed. Profiled with immunoSEQ multiplex PCR; TCRdb holds only in-frame clones, not every one. The sample carries 40,000 or so clones, about 86% recorded once. The material sequenced was peripheral blood mononuclear cells (PBMCs), taken before the second cycle of nivolumab. These receptor sequences come from a human donor with classical Hodgkin lymphoma.

The gene calls are TRBV10-3 and TRBJ2-7; D not certain. Trimming removed 2 bases at V and 4 bases at J, with 6 bases between. Germline values: CDR1 ENHRY, CDR2 SYGVKD. This CDR3 contains 12 residues. CDR3 protein: CAISEVAYEQYF. CDR3 DNA sequence: TGTGCCATCAGTGAGGTGGCGTACGAGCAGTACTTC.

V is TRBV15 and J is TRBJ2-1; 7 nucleotides agree with TRBD2. CDR1 and CDR2 from the germline V gene are LNHNV and YYDKDF (reference sequence). V lost 1 base and J lost 4; bases outside the gene matches: 7. The CDR3 is 16 residues long. The CDR3 DNA reads TGTGCCACCAGCAGAGCGCGGGGGAGGGGATACAATGAGCAGTTCTTC. Amino acids: CATSRARGRGYNEQFF.

The V and J genes are TRBV28 and TRBJ1-5; 8 positions match TRBD1. CDR3 size: 15 residues. After removal of 7 bases from V and 8 bases from J, the junction contained 13 bases not matched to a gene. Germline CDR1 reads MDHEN; CDR2 reads SYDVKM. The CDR3 DNA sequence: TGTGCCAGCATCTTCGCAGGGGGCAGTTATGAGCCCCAGCATTTT. Its protein is CASIFAGGSYEPQHF.

This clone was seen a single time. The genes are TRBV18 and TRBJ2-1; 14 bases align to TRBD2. Unmatched junction bases numbered 4, after V lost 3 bases and J lost 6 bases. Germline CDR1 KGHSH, CDR2 LQKENI. The CDR3 runs 16 residues. The CDR3 DNA is TGTGCCAGCTCACCGGGGACTAGCGGGAGTGGCAATGAGCAGTTCTTC. Translated: CASSPGTSGSGNEQFF. Together with reference TRBV18 and TRBJ2-1, the CDR3 gives the full variable domain: NAGVMQNPRHLVRRRGQEARLRCSPMKGHSHVYWYRQLPEEGLKFMVYLQKENIIDESGMPKERFSAEFPKEGPSILRIQQVVRGDSAAYFCASSPGTSGSGNEQFFGPGTRLTVL.

The chain is built from TRBV7-9 and TRBJ2-7; TRBD2 matches at 7 bases. This CDR3 is 15 amino acids long. The V gene end was trimmed by 2 bases and the J gene end by 0 bases; junction bases not matched to a gene: 4. Per germline, CDR1 SEHNR and CDR2 FQNEAQ (reference sequence). Here the CDR3 DNA reads TGTGCCAGCAGCTTATTAGCGGGTAGCTCCTACGAGCAGTACTTC. Its protein is CASSLLAGSSYEQYF. Complete variable domain (other parts from reference TRBV7-9 and TRBJ2-7): DTGVSQNPRHKITKRGQNVTFRCDPISEHNRLYWYRQTLGQGPEFLTYFQNEAQLEKSRLLSDRFSAERPKGSFSTLEIQRTEQGDSAMYLCASSLLAGSSYEQYFGPGTRLTVT.

The chain recombines TRBV5-4 with TRBJ1-1; 11 nucleotides align to TRBD1. This CDR3 has 14 amino acids. After removal of 2 bases from V and 11 bases from J, the junction contained 8 bases not matched to a gene. Germline V gene data show CDR1 as SGHNT and CDR2 as YYREEE (reference sequence). The CDR3 DNA sequence: TGTGCCAGCAGCTTAGACGGGACAGGGGGGACGGCTTTCTTT. Translation: CASSLDGTGGTAFF.

This clone showed up just a few times. This rearrangement joins TRBV4-2 to TRBJ2-7; D is possibly TRBD2 (6 bases). Germline CDR1 is LGHNA and CDR2 is YNFKEQ. The CDR3 totals 17 residues. The V end lost 0 bases, the J end lost 7 bases, and 22 bases lay between the germline ends. The CDR3 DNA reads as TGTGCCAGCAGCCAAGATCCGTACGAAGCGGGTTCTATGGAGCAGTACTTC. This gives the protein CASSQDPYEAGSMEQYF.

This clone was observed a handful of times. V and J are TRBV18 and TRBJ1-2; possibly TRBD1 for D (6 bases). V was pared by 4 bases and J by 5 bases, with 20 bases between. Germline V gene lookup returns CDR1 KGHSH and CDR2 LQKENI. This CDR3 spans 16 amino acids. The CDR3 nucleotides are TGTGCCAGCTCACTTGGAACAGGGAAGTCATCGTATGGCTACACCTTC. It specifies CASSLGTGKSSYGYTF.